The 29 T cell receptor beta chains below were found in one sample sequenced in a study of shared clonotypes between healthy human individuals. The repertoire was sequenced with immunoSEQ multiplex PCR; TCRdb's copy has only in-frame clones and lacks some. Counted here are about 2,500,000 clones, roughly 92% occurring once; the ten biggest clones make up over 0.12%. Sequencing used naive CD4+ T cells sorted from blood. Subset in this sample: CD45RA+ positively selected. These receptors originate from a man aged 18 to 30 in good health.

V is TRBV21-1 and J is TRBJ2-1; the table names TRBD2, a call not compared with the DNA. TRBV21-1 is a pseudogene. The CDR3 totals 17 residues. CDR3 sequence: CASSLHGLADSYNEQFF. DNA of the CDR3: TGTGCCAGCAGCCTCCACGGACTAGCGGACTCCTACAATGAGCAGTTCTTC.

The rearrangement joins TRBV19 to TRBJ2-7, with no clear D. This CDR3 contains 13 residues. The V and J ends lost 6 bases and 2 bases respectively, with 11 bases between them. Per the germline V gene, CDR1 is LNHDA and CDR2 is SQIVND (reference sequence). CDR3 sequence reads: CASSQYSTYEQYF. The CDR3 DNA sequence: TGTGCCAGTAGCCAATACAGTACCTACGAGCAGTACTTC.

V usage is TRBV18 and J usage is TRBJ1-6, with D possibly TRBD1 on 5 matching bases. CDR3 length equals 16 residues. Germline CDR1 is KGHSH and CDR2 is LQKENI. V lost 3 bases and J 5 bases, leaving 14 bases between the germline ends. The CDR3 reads CASSPRLTDNNSPLHF. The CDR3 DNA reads TGTGCCAGCTCACCTCGTCTGACAGATAATAATTCACCCCTCCACTTT.

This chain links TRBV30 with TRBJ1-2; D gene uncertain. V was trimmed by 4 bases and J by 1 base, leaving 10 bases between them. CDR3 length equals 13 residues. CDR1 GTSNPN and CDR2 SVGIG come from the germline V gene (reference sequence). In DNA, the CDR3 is TGTGCCTGGACGCCAGGCGATAACTATGGCTACACCTTC. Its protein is CAWTPGDNYGYTF.

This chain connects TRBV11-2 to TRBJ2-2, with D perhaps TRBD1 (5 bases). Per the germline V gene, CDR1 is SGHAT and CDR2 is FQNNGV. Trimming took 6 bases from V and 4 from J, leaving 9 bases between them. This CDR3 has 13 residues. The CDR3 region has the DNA TGTGCCAGCAGTCCACAGGTCACCGGGGAGCTGTTTTTT. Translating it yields CASSPQVTGELFF.

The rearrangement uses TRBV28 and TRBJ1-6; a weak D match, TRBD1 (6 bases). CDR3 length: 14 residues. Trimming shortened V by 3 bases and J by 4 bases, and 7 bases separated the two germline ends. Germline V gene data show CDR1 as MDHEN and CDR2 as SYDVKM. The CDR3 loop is CASSFTGYNSPLHF. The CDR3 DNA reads TGTGCCAGCAGTTTTACAGGGTATAATTCACCCCTCCACTTT.

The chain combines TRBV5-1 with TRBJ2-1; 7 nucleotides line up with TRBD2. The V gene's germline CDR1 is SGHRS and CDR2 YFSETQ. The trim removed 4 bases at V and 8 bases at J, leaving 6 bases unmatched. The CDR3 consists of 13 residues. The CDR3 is CASSPRLAYEQFF. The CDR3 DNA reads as TGCGCCAGCAGCCCGAGACTAGCCTATGAGCAGTTCTTC.

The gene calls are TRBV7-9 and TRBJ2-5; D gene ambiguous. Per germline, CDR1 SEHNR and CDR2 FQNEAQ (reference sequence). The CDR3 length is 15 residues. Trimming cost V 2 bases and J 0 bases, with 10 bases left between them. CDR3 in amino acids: CASSLTEWYQETQYF. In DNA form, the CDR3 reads TGTGCCAGCAGCTTAACAGAATGGTACCAAGAGACCCAGTACTTC.

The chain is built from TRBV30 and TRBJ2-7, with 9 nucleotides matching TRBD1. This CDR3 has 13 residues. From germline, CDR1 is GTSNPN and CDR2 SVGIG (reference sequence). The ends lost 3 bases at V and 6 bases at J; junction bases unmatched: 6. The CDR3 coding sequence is TGTGCCTGGAGACAGGGGGCAATAGGCGAGCAGTACTTC. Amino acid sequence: CAWRQGAIGEQYF. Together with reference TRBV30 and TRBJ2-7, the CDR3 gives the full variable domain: SQTIHQWPATLVQPVGSPLSLECTVEGTSNPNLYWYRQAAGRGLQLLFYSVGIGQISSEVPQNLSASRPQDRQFILSSKKLLLSDSGFYLCAWRQGAIGEQYFGPGTRLTVT.

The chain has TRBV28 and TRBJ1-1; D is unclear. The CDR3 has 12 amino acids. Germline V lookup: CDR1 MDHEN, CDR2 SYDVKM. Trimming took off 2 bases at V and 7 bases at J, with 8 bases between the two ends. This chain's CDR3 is CASSLRVGEAFF. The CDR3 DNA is TGTGCCAGCAGTTTAAGGGTTGGTGAAGCTTTCTTT.

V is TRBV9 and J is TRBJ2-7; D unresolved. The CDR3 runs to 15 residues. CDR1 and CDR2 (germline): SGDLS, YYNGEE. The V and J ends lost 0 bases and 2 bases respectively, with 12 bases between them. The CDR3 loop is CASSVGSTPTYEQYF. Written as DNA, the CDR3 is TGTGCCAGCAGCGTAGGATCGACACCTACCTACGAGCAGTACTTC.

The CDR3: CASSESRGNTIYF. DNA for the CDR3: TGTGCCAGCAGTGAATCGCGGGGAAACACCATATATTTT. The V gene is TRBV6-1, the J gene TRBJ1-3; D gene ambiguous. The CDR3 totals 13 residues. V lost 2 bases and J 4 bases, leaving 6 bases between the germline ends. Germline V gene sequence: CDR1 MNHNS, CDR2 SASEGT.

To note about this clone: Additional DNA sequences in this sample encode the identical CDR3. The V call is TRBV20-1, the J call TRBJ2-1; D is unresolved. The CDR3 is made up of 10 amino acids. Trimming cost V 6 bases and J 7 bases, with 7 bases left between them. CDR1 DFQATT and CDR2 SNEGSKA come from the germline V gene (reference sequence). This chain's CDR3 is CSAIGNEQFF. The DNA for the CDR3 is TGCAGTGCCATTGGAAATGAGCAGTTCTTC.

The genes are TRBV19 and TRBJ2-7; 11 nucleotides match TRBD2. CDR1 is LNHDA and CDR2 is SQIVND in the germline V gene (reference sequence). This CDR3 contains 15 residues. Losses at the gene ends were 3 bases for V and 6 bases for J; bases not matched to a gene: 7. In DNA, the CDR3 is TGTGCCAGTAGTATCCGGACTAGCGGGTCTCGCGAGCAGTACTTC. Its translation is CASSIRTSGSREQYF. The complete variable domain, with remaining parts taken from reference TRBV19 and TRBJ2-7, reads DGGITQSPKYLFRKEGQNVTLSCEQNLNHDAMYWYRQDPGQGLRLIYYSQIVNDFQKGDIAEGYSVSREKKESFPLTVTSAQKNPTAFYLCASSIRTSGSREQYFGPGTRLTVT.

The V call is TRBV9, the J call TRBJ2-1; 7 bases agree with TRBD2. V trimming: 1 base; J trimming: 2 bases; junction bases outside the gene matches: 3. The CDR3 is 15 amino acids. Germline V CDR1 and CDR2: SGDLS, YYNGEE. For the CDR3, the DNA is TGTGCCAGCAGCGTAATGGGGGGGACCTACAATGAGCAGTTCTTC. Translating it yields CASSVMGGTYNEQFF.

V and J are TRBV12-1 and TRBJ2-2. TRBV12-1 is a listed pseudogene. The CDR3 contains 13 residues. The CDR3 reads CASSSWGTGELFF. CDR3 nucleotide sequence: TGTGCCAGCAGCTCATGGGGGACCGGGGAGCTGTTTTTT.

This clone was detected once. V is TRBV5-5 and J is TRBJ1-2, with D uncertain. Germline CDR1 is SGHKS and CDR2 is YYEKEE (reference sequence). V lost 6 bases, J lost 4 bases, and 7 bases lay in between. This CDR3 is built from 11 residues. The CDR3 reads CASNSLYGYTF. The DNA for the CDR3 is TGTGCCAGCAACTCACTCTATGGCTACACCTTC.

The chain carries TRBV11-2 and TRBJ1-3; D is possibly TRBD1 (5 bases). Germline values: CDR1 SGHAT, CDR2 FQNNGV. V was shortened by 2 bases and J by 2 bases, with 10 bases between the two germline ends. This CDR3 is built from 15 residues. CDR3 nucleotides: TGTGCCAGCAGCTTAAGGGGCCCGACTGGAAACACCATATATTTT. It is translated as CASSLRGPTGNTIYF.

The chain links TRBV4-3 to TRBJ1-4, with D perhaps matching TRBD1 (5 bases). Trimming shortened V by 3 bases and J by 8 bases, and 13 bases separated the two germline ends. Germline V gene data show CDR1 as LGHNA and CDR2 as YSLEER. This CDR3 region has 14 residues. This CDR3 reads CASSQGGAGEKLFF. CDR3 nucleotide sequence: TGCGCCAGCAGCCAGGGAGGGGCAGGGGAAAAACTGTTTTTT.

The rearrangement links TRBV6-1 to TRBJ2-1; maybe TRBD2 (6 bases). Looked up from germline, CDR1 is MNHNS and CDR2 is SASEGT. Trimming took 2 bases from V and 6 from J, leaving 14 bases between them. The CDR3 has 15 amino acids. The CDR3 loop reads CASSEIAGSINEQFF. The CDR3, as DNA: TGTGCCAGCAGTGAAATCGCGGGATCTATCAATGAGCAGTTCTTC.

The CDR3 is CASSQVSWGNTGELFF. CDR3 coding DNA: TGCGCCAGCAGCCAAGTCTCCTGGGGGAACACCGGGGAGCTGTTTTTT. The chain is built from TRBV4-3 and TRBJ2-2; no clear D. Trimming took off 1 base at V and 1 base at J, with 10 bases between the two ends. The CDR3 is made up of 16 amino acids. In germline, CDR1 is LGHNA, CDR2 YSLEER.

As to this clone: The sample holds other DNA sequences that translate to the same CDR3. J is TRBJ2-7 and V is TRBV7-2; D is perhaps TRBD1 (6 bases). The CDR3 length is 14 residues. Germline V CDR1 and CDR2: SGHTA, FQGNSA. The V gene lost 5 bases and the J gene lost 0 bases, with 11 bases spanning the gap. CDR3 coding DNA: TGTGCCAGCAGCCGTGACAGGTTCTCCTACGAGCAGTACTTC. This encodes CASSRDRFSYEQYF.

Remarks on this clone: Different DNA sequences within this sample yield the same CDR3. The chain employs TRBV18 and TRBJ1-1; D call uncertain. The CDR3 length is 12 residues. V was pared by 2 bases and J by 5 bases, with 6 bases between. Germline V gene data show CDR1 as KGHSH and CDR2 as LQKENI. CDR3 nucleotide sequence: TGTGCCAGCTCACCAGGGGTGACTGAAGCTTTCTTT. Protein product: CASSPGVTEAFF.

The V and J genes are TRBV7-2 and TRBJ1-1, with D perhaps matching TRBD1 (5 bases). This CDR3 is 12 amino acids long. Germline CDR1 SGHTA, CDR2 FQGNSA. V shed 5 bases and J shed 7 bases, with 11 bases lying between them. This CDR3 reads CASSQRGGEAFF. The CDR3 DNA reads TGTGCCAGCAGCCAGCGGGGGGGTGAAGCTTTCTTT.

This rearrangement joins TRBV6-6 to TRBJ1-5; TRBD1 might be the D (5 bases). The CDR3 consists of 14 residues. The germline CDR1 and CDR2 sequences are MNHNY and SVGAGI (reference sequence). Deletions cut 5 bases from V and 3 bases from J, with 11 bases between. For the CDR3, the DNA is TGTGCCAGCAGTAATGGACACGACAATCAGCCCCAGCATTTT. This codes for CASSNGHDNQPQHF.

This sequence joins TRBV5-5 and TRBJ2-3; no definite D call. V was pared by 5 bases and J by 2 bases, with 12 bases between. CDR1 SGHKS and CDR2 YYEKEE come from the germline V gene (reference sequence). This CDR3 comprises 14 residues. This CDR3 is CASRGATLTDTQYF. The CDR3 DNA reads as TGTGCCAGCAGGGGTGCGACCCTCACAGATACGCAGTATTTT.

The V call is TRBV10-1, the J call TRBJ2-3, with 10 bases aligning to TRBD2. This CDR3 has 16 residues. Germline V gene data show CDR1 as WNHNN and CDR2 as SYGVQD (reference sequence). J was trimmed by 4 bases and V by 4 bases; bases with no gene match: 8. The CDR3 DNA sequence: TGCGCCAGCAGTGGGGCTAGCGGGAGTGGGTCAGATACGCAGTATTTT. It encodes CASSGASGSGSDTQYF.

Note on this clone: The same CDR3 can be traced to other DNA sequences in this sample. The CDR3: CASRGRVNTEAFF. As DNA, the CDR3 is TGTGCCAGCAGGGGGAGGGTTAACACTGAAGCTTTCTTT. The chain uses TRBV6-5 and TRBJ1-1, with D hard to call. CDR1 and CDR2 from the germline V gene are MNHEY and SVGAGI. With 6 bases removed from V and 2 bases from J, the gap between germline ends came to 10 bases. This CDR3 is 13 amino acids long.

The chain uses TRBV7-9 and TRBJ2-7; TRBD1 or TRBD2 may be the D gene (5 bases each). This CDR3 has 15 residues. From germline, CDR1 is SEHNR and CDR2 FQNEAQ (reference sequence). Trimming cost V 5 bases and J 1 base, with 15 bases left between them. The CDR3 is CASSEEPGASYEQYF. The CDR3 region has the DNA TGTGCCAGCAGCGAAGAGCCCGGGGCTTCCTACGAGCAGTACTTC. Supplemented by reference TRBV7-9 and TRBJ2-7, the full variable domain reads DTGVSQNPRHKITKRGQNVTFRCDPISEHNRLYWYRQTLGQGPEFLTYFQNEAQLEKSRLLSDRFSAERPKGSFSTLEIQRTEQGDSAMYLCASSEEPGASYEQYFGPGTRLTVT.